Listed below are T cell receptor beta chains from one sample, sequenced in a study of cytomegalovirus exposure and HLA in healthy donors. This table comes from immunoSEQ multiplex PCR, and its TCRdb copy is limited to in-frame clones, with some not included. The sample contains roughly 190,000 clones, over 65% of which appear only once. What was sequenced was PBMCs. The source is a woman aged 30 to 39 in good health and CMV-seronegative. Both conserved end residues are part of each CDR3. The D gene is left open where the match is weak. Not every row has a clone size; where given, it reads once, few, many or a size class.

.,TRBD2,TRBJ2-1,TRBV11-2,TGTGCCAGCAGCGAACGACTAGCGGGAGATTTCAATGAGCAGTTCTTC,CASSERLAGDFNEQFF
few,TRBD1,TRBJ2-3,TRBV5-1,TGCGCCAGCAGCTTGGTTCAGGGGGCGGGAGATACGCAGTATTTT,CASSLVQGAGDTQYF
.,TRBD2,TRBJ2-7,TRBV2,TGTGCCAGCAGTGAAGTGGTAGCGGGGGCCCCAAACTACGAGCAGTACTTC,CASSEVVAGAPNYEQYF
.,.,TRBJ1-5,TRBV5-3,TGTGCCAGAAGCTTGCCAAGGGAGTATCAGCCCCAGCATTTT,CARSLPREYQPQHF
.,.,TRBJ2-7,TRBV2,TGTGCCAGCAGTGAACCCAGGGGTTCCTACGAGCAGTACTTC,CASSEPRGSYEQYF
.,.,TRBJ1-2,TRBV2,TGTGCCAGCCGGGGGGTCGTCGCTGGCTACACCTTC,CASRGVVAGYTF
.,.,TRBJ1-4,TRBV5-1,TGCGCCAGCAGCCCAGGTTCGGGGGGCTATGAAAAACTGTTTTTT,CASSPGSGGYEKLFF
few,TRBD2,TRBJ2-5,TRBV6-4,TGTGCCAGCAGTGATCGACCTGGGGGGGCCCAGTACTTC,CASSDRPGGAQYF
.,.,TRBJ2-7,TRBV5-1,TGCGCCAGCAGCTTACTAGGATACGAGCAGTACTTC,CASSLLGYEQYF
once,TRBD2,TRBJ2-5,TRBV7-2,TGTGCCAGCAGCCGACTAGCGGGACAAGAGACCCAGTACTTC,CASSRLAGQETQYF
.,.,TRBJ2-7,TRBV2,TGTGCCAGCCTCTTGAGGGGGGGGGAGCAGTACTTC,CASLLRGGEQYF
few,TRBD1,TRBJ1-2,TRBV9,TGTGCCAGCAGCGTAAGGCCGGGACAGGCGCCTGACTATGGCTACACCTTC,CASSVRPGQAPDYGYTF
.,.,TRBJ1-4,TRBV7-9,TGTTCCAGCAGCCAATTTCGTTATGGGGCAGCCATTAATGAAAAACTGTTTTTT,CSSSQFRYGAAINEKLFF
.,.,TRBJ2-1,TRBV30,TGTGCCTGGAGTGTATCGGTTGTCGTAAATGAGCAGTTCTTC,CAWSVSVVVNEQFF
.,.,TRBJ1-4,TRBV14,TGTACCAGCAGCCAAGATCCCCTCGGGTTTAATGAAAAACTGTTTTTT,CTSSQDPLGFNEKLFF
few,TRBD2,TRBJ2-2,TRBV5-8,TGTGCCAGCAGCTCCCGGGACTATCACACCGGGGAGCTGTTTTTT,CASSSRDYHTGELFF
few,.,TRBJ2-3,TRBV6-4,TGTGCCAGCAGTGCCTCTCCTAGCACAGATACGCAGTATTTT,CASSASPSTDTQYF
few,TRBD2,TRBJ2-3,TRBV6-6,TGTGCCAGCACCCGAGCGGGAGGGAGAGATACGCAGTATTTT,CASTRAGGRDTQYF
.,TRBD2,TRBJ2-3,TRBV10-1,TGCGCCAGCACCGGGGGGTCAGCCATGGATACGCAGTATTTT,CASTGGSAMDTQYF
few,.,TRBJ2-6,TRBV7-2,TGTGCCAGCAGCTTAGTTCCACACAGATCTGGGGCCAACGTCCTGACTTTC,CASSLVPHRSGANVLTF
.,TRBD1,TRBJ2-5,TRBV5-8,TGTGCCAGCAGCCTGGGCCGGGACAGGGCCCAAGAGACCCAGTACTTC,CASSLGRDRAQETQYF
.,TRBD2,TRBJ2-1,TRBV9,TGTGCCAGCAGCGTAGCTGGGACTAGCGGCTACAATGAGCAGTTCTTC,CASSVAGTSGYNEQFF
.,TRBD1,TRBJ1-6,TRBV5-1,TGCGCCAGCAGCCCGGGACAGGGGGACCCCTATAATTCACCCCTCCACTTT,CASSPGQGDPYNSPLHF
few,TRBD2,TRBJ2-7,TRBV6-5,TGTGCAGTCGGGGCTAGCGGGAGCTACGAGCAGTACTTC,CAVGASGSYEQYF